This is a list of T cell receptor beta chains from one sample in a study of blood T cell repertoires in COVID-19. Measured with immunoSEQ multiplex PCR; TCRdb has only the in-frame clones, and not every one. The sample lists roughly 200,000 clones, 80% to 90% occurring once. The source material was peripheral blood. These receptors originate from a man between 60 and 75 years old with acute or convalescent COVID-19. Each CDR3 is given with its conserved first and last residue. The order of the fields is D gene, J gene, clone size, V gene, CDR3 DNA, CDR3 protein. D genes are given only for firm matches. Size tells how often a clone was seen (once, few, many) or the class of an expanded clone, and some rows leave it out.

d_call: .; j_call: TRBJ1-1; clone_size: .; v_call: TRBV6-5; cdr3_nt: TGTGCCAGCAGTCGACAGGTGCGGACTGAAGCTTTCTTT; cdr3_aa: CASSRQVRTEAFF
d_call: .; j_call: TRBJ2-3; clone_size: .; v_call: TRBV7-7; cdr3_nt: TGTGCTAGCAGCTCGAGTGGTACTATCGATACGCAGTATTTT; cdr3_aa: CASSSSGTIDTQYF
d_call: .; j_call: TRBJ2-2; clone_size: few; v_call: TRBV5-1; cdr3_nt: TGCGCCAGCAGCTTGACAACCCGAAACACCGGGGAGCTGTTTTTT; cdr3_aa: CASSLTTRNTGELFF
d_call: .; j_call: TRBJ2-2; clone_size: .; v_call: TRBV7-9; cdr3_nt: TGTGCCGGGCCGGGGAGTTCTTCAACGAACACCGGGGAGCTGTTTTTT; cdr3_aa: CAGPGSSSTNTGELFF
d_call: .; j_call: TRBJ2-3; clone_size: .; v_call: TRBV4-2; cdr3_nt: TGTGCCAGCAGCCCTATAGGGCGGGGCAATAGGGATACGCAGTATTTT; cdr3_aa: CASSPIGRGNRDTQYF
d_call: TRBD1; j_call: TRBJ1-2; clone_size: .; v_call: TRBV6-5; cdr3_nt: TGTGCCAGCAGTTATAGGGACAGGGGGCCAGTCTATGGCTACACCTTC; cdr3_aa: CASSYRDRGPVYGYTF
d_call: TRBD1; j_call: TRBJ1-1; clone_size: .; v_call: TRBV6-1; cdr3_nt: TGTGCCAGCAGTGAAAATAACAGGGGACGCACTGAAGCTTTCTTT; cdr3_aa: CASSENNRGRTEAFF
d_call: .; j_call: TRBJ2-3; clone_size: .; v_call: TRBV5-8; cdr3_nt: TGTGCCAGCAGCCTCGGGAGCCTAAACACAGATACGCAGTATTTT; cdr3_aa: CASSLGSLNTDTQYF
d_call: .; j_call: TRBJ2-7; clone_size: few; v_call: TRBV20-1; cdr3_nt: TGCAGTGCTAGTAGTGGCCACGAGCAGTACTTC; cdr3_aa: CSASSGHEQYF
d_call: .; j_call: TRBJ1-5; clone_size: .; v_call: TRBV5-6; cdr3_nt: TGTGCCAGCAGCTTGTGGGAGGGGCGTTTTAGGAGCAATCAGCCCCAGCATTTT; cdr3_aa: CASSLWEGRFRSNQPQHF
d_call: TRBD2; j_call: TRBJ2-5; clone_size: .; v_call: TRBV9; cdr3_nt: TGTGCCAGCAGCGTAGCCGGGACTAGCGCAGAGACCCAGTACTTC; cdr3_aa: CASSVAGTSAETQYF